This is a list of T cell receptor beta chains from one sample in a study of OX40 agonist ivuxolimab in advanced cancers. Measured with immunoSEQ multiplex PCR; TCRdb has only the in-frame clones, and not every one. The sample records 50,000 to 70,000 clones, around 85% being singletons. Here the sequenced sample was CD4+ or CD8+ T cells sorted from blood, taken in a trial of the OX40 agonist ivuxolimab. The receptors were sampled from an adult with an advanced solid tumor such as melanoma, head and neck, liver or kidney cancer. Each CDR3 is given without its conserved first and last residue. D genes are given only for firm matches. Where a row states a size, it is once, few, many or the class of an expanded clone; other rows omit it.

abundance | j_gene | v_gene | d_gene | CDR3aa
- | TRBJ2-3 | TRBV9 | TRBD1 | ASSAGQASHTDTQY
once | TRBJ2-4 | TRBV4-3 | TRBD2 | ASSHLLAEDDIQY
- | TRBJ2-7 | TRBV4-1 | - | ASSQVIGYEQY
- | - | TRBV7-3 | TRBD1 | ASSPGGGPYEQY
- | TRBJ2-3 | TRBV7-9 | - | ASSLGGFSSTDTQY
few | TRBJ2-2 | TRBV29-1 | - | SGSTDTPNTGELF
- | TRBJ2-1 | TRBV4-2 | - | ASSLPEGAYNEQF
- | TRBJ2-1 | TRBV5-1 | TRBD1 | ASTRRGQETFGVLGEQF
- | TRBJ2-3 | TRBV13 | TRBD1 | ASSTRTGGATDTQY
- | TRBJ1-1 | TRBV19 | - | ASGFRTDEAF
- | TRBJ2-6 | TRBV10-3 | - | AAQGTARDTGANVLT
- | TRBJ1-2 | TRBV5-5 | - | ASSSYLGVPSQDGYT
- | TRBJ1-1 | TRBV4-3 | - | ASSQGEHAF
- | TRBJ2-3 | TRBV21-1 | - | ASSKVGGPDTQY
- | TRBJ2-7 | TRBV7-8 | TRBD1 | ASSLGAVSGQAGAYEQY
- | TRBJ2-2 | TRBV7-2 | TRBD1 | ASNRGGELF
- | TRBJ2-3 | TRBV5-6 | TRBD2 | ASSLGEGSTDTQY
- | TRBJ2-3 | TRBV11-3 | - | ASSSMSGQTTDTQY
- | TRBJ2-7 | TRBV6-5 | - | ASSPGFQTYEQY
- | TRBJ1-5 | TRBV6-6 | - | ASSSGPGNQPQH
- | TRBJ2-1 | TRBV7-6 | - | ASSLTGLYNEQF
- | TRBJ2-2 | TRBV27 | - | ASSSHEYTGELF
- | TRBJ2-7 | TRBV11-2 | TRBD1 | ASSVGTGAAYEQY
- | TRBJ1-1 | TRBV28 | - | ASSLQGTSTEAF
- | TRBJ2-1 | TRBV6-5 | - | ASSYVAGDNEQF
- | TRBJ2-7 | TRBV6-1 | TRBD2 | ASGRAAAYEQY
- | TRBJ1-1 | TRBV6-5 | - | ASSQGFENTEAF
- | TRBJ1-2 | TRBV29-1 | - | SVEGELDVYGYT
- | TRBJ2-5 | TRBV11-1 | - | ASSLVGGSAETQY
- | TRBJ1-3 | TRBV7-9 | - | ASTQHGFANTIY
- | TRBJ1-5 | TRBV2 | - | ASSEGTYRGQPQH
- | TRBJ2-7 | TRBV5-5 | - | ASSLEWGDPYEQY
- | TRBJ1-5 | TRBV7-9 | - | ASSDGSPSI
- | TRBJ2-2 | TRBV19 | TRBD1 | ASRGTGATGELF
medium-sized | TRBJ2-6 | TRBV27 | TRBD1 | ASSLSVSAGGSGANVLT
- | TRBJ1-3 | TRBV7-6 | - | ATLDWESGNTIY
- | TRBJ2-7 | TRBV28 | TRBD1 | ASSFLDRGEDEQY
- | TRBJ1-2 | TRBV19 | TRBD1 | ASSTPWTGGIYGYT
- | TRBJ2-3 | TRBV19 | - | ASSIFSTDTQY
- | TRBJ1-1 | TRBV10-3 | - | AGGAANTEAF
once | TRBJ1-2 | TRBV5-6 | - | ASSLIGVRDYGYT
- | TRBJ2-5 | TRBV11-3 | - | ASSLEWGETQY
once | TRBJ2-4 | TRBV12-5 | TRBD2 | ASVLPPGLAGLQY
- | TRBJ1-2 | TRBV4-3 | - | ASSQEEQGGGYT
- | TRBJ1-1 | TRBV9 | TRBD1 | ASSPWTGGGPEAF
few | TRBJ1-1 | TRBV19 | - | ASSIESFGENTEAF
- | TRBJ2-3 | TRBV5-1 | - | ASSLEGGVADTQY
- | TRBJ1-2 | TRBV6-1 | - | ASSEGFGANYGYT
- | TRBJ2-6 | TRBV21-1 | - | ASSPYRDRGSGANVLT
- | TRBJ2-1 | TRBV7-2 | TRBD2 | ASSWGLAGAPAYNEQF
- | TRBJ1-5 | TRBV7-9 | TRBD1 | ASSLGQGEGNQPQH
- | TRBJ1-2 | TRBV2 | TRBD1 | ASSERDSYGYT
- | TRBJ2-1 | TRBV7-6 | TRBD2 | ASSLSGGGSYNEQF